The T cell receptor (beta chain) under discussion was sequenced for a study of blood T cell repertoires in COVID-19. Study at large: Sources were T cells, B-cell-depleted T cells, or PBMCs; the material itself was cDNA or gDNA.

Germline V gives CDR1 SNHLY, CDR2 FYNNEI. The CDR3 is 14 amino acids. The V and J ends lost 3 bases and 7 bases respectively, with 15 bases between them. The method was immunoSEQ multiplex PCR; TCRdb's version includes in-frame clones alone and lacks a portion of them. This sample has 50,000 to 85,000 clones, with over 75% found just once. In its sample, this clone was seen a few times. The source is a human donor in a cohort sampled during active COVID-19. Sequenced material: peripheral blood. J is TRBJ1-2 and V is TRBV2; no clear D gene. The DNA for the CDR3 is TGTGCCAGCAGTGATCCCTTGGGCTTTCGTGGCTACACCTTC. Protein sequence: CASSDPLGFRGYTF.